This TCR beta chain was sequenced during a study of shared clonotypes between healthy human individuals. General study findings and limits: Clonotype sharing across four donors was observed for around 5% of naive CD4 clonotypes.

Germline V gives CDR1 SGHTA, CDR2 FQGNSA. V lost 4 bases, J lost 4 bases, and 11 bases lay in between. There are 14 residues in the CDR3. As regards this clone: The antigen is undetermined.

Clones were sequenced by immunoSEQ multiplex PCR, and TCRdb holds only the in-frame ones, with some missing. The data show about 2.1 million clones, with roughly 91% seen just once and 1.5% to 2% held by the top ten. Cells designated naive CD8 were CD45RO-negative and were positively selected for CCR7, with terminally differentiated effector memory CD45RA+ cells excluded. The sample was naive CD8+ T cells from PBMCs. The chain joins TRBV7-2 to TRBJ2-1, with D possibly TRBD2 on 6 matching bases. The TCR comes from a man in his late teens or twenties in good health. Some clones in this sample may be carry-over from other donors' samples. The CDR3 protein is CASSSWRGYNEQFF. The CDR3 DNA follows: TGTGCCAGCAGCTCATGGCGGGGTTACAATGAGCAGTTCTTC. The entire variable domain, with the rest obtained from reference TRBV7-2 and TRBJ2-1, is as follows: GAGVSQSPSNKVTEKGKDVELRCDPISGHTALYWYRQSLGQGLEFLIYFQGNSAPDKSGLPSDRFSAERTGGSVSTLTIQRTQQEDSAVYLCASSSWRGYNEQFFGPGTRLTVL.